A selection of T cell receptor beta chains follows, all from one sample in a study of blood T cell repertoires in COVID-19. The data were produced by immunoSEQ multiplex PCR, yet TCRdb's version contains in-frame clones alone and is incomplete. The sample contains about 320,000 clones, almost 85% of which appear only once. Sequencing used peripheral blood. Receptors originate from a human donor in a cohort sampled during active COVID-19. The CDR3 runs from the conserved cysteine through the conserved F or W. Fields, in order: J gene, clone size, V gene, D gene, CDR3 protein, CDR3 DNA. D genes are given only for firm matches. Some rows have no size entry. The others give once, few or many, or a class for an expanded clone.

TRBJ1-2,-,TRBV19,TRBD1,CASSIVVGTGSTGSNYGYTF,TGTGCCAGTAGTATAGTGGTTGGGACAGGGAGCACCGGCTCTAACTATGGCTACACCTTC
TRBJ1-2,-,TRBV10-1,-,CASSDYNTVRRSYTF,TGCGCCAGCAGTGACTACAACACGGTTCGGCGGAGCTACACCTTC
TRBJ2-1,-,TRBV29-1,-,CSAQPQVNEQFF,TGCAGCGCGCAGCCACAGGTGAATGAGCAGTTCTTC
TRBJ2-1,-,TRBV4-2,-,CASSQDGTSQTNEQFF,TGTGCCAGCAGCCAAGATGGTACTTCCCAAACTAATGAGCAGTTCTTC
TRBJ2-7,-,TRBV7-9,-,CASSLAAGLGEQYF,TGTGCCAGCAGCTTAGCGGCAGGGCTAGGCGAGCAGTACTTC
TRBJ1-4,-,TRBV5-1,-,CASSFGNRPNEKLFF,TGCGCCAGCAGCTTTGGGAACAGGCCTAATGAAAAACTGTTTTTT
TRBJ2-1,-,TRBV12-3/TRBV12-4,-,CASSFRDEQFF,TGTGCCAGCAGTTTTCGGGATGAGCAGTTCTTC
TRBJ2-3,-,TRBV24-1,TRBD1,CATSGRGTTDTDTQYF,TGTGCCACCAGCGGCAGGGGGACAACTGACACAGATACGCAGTATTTT
TRBJ1-2,few,TRBV10-2,-,CASSDRVDYGYTF,TGCGCCAGCAGTGACAGGGTTGACTATGGCTACACCTTC
TRBJ2-3,-,TRBV5-1,-,CASSSPPISDTQYF,TGCGCCAGCAGCTCCCCCCCCATTTCAGATACGCAGTATTTT
TRBJ2-7,-,TRBV19,TRBD1,CASSIGTGAPYEQYF,TGTGCCAGTAGTATCGGGACAGGGGCCCCCTACGAGCAGTACTTC